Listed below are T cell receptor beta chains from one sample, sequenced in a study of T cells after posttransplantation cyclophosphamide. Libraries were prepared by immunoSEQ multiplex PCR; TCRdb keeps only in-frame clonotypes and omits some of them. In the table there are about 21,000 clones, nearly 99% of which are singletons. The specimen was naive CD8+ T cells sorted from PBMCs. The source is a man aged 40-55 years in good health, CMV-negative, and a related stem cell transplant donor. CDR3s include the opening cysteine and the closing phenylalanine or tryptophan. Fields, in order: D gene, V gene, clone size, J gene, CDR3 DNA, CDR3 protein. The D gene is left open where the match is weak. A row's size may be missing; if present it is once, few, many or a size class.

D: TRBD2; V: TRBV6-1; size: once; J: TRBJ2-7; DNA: TGTGCCTCAGGGCTAGCGGGATTCTACGAGCAGTACTTC; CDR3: CASGLAGFYEQYF
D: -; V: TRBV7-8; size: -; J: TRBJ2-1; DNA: TGTGCCAGCAGCGGATCGGGACTCGATTACAATGAGCAGTTCTTC; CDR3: CASSGSGLDYNEQFF
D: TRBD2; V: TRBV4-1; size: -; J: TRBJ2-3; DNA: TGCGCCAGCAGCCATCGATTAGGCCGGGAGGAGATAGATACGCAGTATTTT; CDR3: CASSHRLGREEIDTQYF
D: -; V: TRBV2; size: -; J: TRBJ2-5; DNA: TGTGCCAGCACGGGGGGGACAGCCCAAGAGACCCAGTACTTC; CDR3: CASTGGTAQETQYF
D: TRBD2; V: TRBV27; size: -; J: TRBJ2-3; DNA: TGTGCCAGCGGCCAGAGGACTAGCGGGAGTAATGTAGATACGCAGTATTTT; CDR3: CASGQRTSGSNVDTQYF
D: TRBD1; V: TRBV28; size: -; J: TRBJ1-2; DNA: TGTGCCAGCAGTCCTACAGGGGGCAACTATGGCTACACCTTC; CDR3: CASSPTGGNYGYTF
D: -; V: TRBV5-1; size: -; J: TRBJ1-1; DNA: TGCGCCAGCAGCTTGGATGGCGACAGTGAAGCTTTCTTT; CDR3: CASSLDGDSEAFF
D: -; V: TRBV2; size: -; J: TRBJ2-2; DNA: TGTGCCAGCAGTGAAACGGGCACCGGGGAGCTGTTTTTT; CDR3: CASSETGTGELFF
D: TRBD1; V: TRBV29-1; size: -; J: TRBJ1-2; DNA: TGCAGCGTACACAGGGGGGGTAACTATGGCTACACCTTC; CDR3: CSVHRGGNYGYTF
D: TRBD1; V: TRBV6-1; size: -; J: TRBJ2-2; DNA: TGTGCCAGCAGAAGGACAGGGACCGGCACCGGGGAGCTGTTTTTT; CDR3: CASRRTGTGTGELFF
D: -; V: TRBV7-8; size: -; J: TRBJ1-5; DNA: TGTGCCAGCAGCCCACGAGGACAGCCGAATCAGCCCCAGCATTTT; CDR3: CASSPRGQPNQPQHF
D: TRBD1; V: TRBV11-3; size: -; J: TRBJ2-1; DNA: TGTGCCAGCAGCTCTACGGACAGGGACTACAATGAGCAGTTCTTC; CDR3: CASSSTDRDYNEQFF
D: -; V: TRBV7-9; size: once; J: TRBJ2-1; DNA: TGTGCCAGCAGCTTCGACAGACACAATGAGCAGTTCTTC; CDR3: CASSFDRHNEQFF
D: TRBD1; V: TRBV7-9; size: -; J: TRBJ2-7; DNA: TGTGCCAGCAGCTCTTTGACAGGGGACATCTACGAGCAGTACTTC; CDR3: CASSSLTGDIYEQYF
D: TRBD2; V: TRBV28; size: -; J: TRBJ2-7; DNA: TGTGCCAGCAGTTCCGGACTAGCGGGCTACGAGCAGTACTTC; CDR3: CASSSGLAGYEQYF
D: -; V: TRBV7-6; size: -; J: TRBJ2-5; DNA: TGTGCCAGCAGCTCCTTTGGAGGGGACGAAGAGACCCAGTACTTC; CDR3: CASSSFGGDEETQYF
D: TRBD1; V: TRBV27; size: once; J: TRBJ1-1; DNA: TGTGCCAGCAGTATAGACAGGGGGCGCACTGAAGCTTTCTTT; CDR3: CASSIDRGRTEAFF
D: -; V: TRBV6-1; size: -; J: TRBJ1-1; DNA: TGTGCCAGCAGTGGGACCACCGGGACAACGAACACTGAAGCTTTCTTT; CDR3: CASSGTTGTTNTEAFF
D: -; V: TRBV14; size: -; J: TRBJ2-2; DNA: TGTGCCAGCAGCCAGGGGGCCAGCCCAACCGGGGAGCTGTTTTTT; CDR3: CASSQGASPTGELFF
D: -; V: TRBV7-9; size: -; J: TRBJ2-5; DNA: TGTGCCAGCAGCCCCTCGCTAGAGGGCCAAGAGACCCAGTACTTC; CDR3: CASSPSLEGQETQYF
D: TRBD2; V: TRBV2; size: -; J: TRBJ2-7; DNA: TGTGCCAGCAGTGAACCAAAAGAAGCGGGAGGGCTCGAGCAGTACTTC; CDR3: CASSEPKEAGGLEQYF
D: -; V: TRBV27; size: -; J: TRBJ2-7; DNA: TGTGCAACGGGCGGGGTAGCCTACGAGCAGTACTTC; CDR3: CATGGVAYEQYF
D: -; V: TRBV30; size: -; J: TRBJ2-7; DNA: TGTGCCTGGAGCCCCACACCAGGAGGCGAGCAGTACTTC; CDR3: CAWSPTPGGEQYF
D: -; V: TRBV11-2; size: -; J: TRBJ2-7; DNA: TGTGCCAGCAGCTTAGGCACAGCAACCTACGAGCAGTACTTC; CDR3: CASSLGTATYEQYF
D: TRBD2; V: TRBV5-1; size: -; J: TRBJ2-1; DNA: TGCGCCAGCAGCTTGTATTTCTCTAGCGGGAGAAACAATGAGCAGTTCTTC; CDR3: CASSLYFSSGRNNEQFF
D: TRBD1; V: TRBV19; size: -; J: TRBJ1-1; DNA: TGTGCCAGTAGTATTCTTGGACAGGATGAAGCTTTCTTT; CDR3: CASSILGQDEAFF
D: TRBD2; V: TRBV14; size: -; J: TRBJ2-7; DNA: TGTGCCAGCAGCCAGAGCGGGGGCAGCGCCTACGAGCAGTACTTC; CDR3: CASSQSGGSAYEQYF
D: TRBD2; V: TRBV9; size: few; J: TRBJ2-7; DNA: TGTGCCAGCAGCGCCCCTGCCGTTAGCGGGCATTTCCCCGAGCAGTACTTC; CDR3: CASSAPAVSGHFPEQYF
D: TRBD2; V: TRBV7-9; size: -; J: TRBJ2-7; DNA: TGTGCCAGCAGCCCCCGGGGGGTACCCTACGAGCAGTACTTC; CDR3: CASSPRGVPYEQYF
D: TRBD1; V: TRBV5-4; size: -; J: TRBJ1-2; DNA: TGTGCCAGCAGCCCCAGGGGGCGAGGATATGGCTACACCTTC; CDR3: CASSPRGRGYGYTF
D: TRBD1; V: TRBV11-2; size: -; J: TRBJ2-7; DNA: TGTGCCAGCAGCTTAGGGACAGGGTTCTACGAGCAGTACTTC; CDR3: CASSLGTGFYEQYF
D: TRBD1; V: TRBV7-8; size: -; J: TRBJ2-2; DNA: TGTGCCAGCAGCCAACAGTCCGACAGGGCGAACACCGGGGAGCTGTTTTTT; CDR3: CASSQQSDRANTGELFF
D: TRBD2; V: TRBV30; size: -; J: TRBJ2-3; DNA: TGTGCCTGGAGTCCGACTAGCGGGAGAACAGATACGCAGTATTTT; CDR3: CAWSPTSGRTDTQYF
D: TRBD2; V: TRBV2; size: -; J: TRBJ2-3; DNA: TGTGCCACCCATGGGGCGGGAGAGGATACGCAGTATTTT; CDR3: CATHGAGEDTQYF
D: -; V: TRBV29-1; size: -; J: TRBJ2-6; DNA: TGCAGCGCTTGGGTCGCAGGGGGGCCTGGGGCCAACGTCCTGACTTTC; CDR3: CSAWVAGGPGANVLTF
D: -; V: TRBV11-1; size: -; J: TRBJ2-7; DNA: TGTGCCAGCAGCGCCGGGATTTCCTACGAGCAGTACTTC; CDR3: CASSAGISYEQYF
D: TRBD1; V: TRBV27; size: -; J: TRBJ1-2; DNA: TGTGCCAGCAGTGTCTCTACGACAGGGCGGGGCTATGGCTACACCTTC; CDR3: CASSVSTTGRGYGYTF
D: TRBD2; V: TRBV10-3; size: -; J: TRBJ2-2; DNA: TGTGCCATCAGTGAGTCGAATGTAGCGGGGAACGGGGAGCTGTTTTTT; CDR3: CAISESNVAGNGELFF
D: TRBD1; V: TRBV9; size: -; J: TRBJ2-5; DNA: TGTGCCAGCAGCGCCGGGACAGGACGGGAGACCCAGTACTTC; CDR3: CASSAGTGRETQYF
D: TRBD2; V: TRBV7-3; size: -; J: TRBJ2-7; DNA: TGTGCCAGCAGCTTAGGGAGGGGTTACGAGCAGTACTTC; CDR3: CASSLGRGYEQYF
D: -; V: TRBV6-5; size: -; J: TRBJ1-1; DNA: TGTGCCAGCAGGGGCCTCCGGGAGTGGGGCACTGAAGCTTTCTTT; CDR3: CASRGLREWGTEAFF
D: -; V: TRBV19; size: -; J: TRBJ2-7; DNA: TGTGCCAGTAGTATAAAACATACCTACGAGCAGTACTTC; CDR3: CASSIKHTYEQYF
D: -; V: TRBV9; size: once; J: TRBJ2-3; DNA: TGTGCCAGCAGCGTTCTAGCGATCCCACCCCAGAAAGACACAGATACGCAGTATTTT; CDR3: CASSVLAIPPQKDTDTQYF
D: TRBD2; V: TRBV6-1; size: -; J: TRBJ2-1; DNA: TGTGCCAGCAGTGATTTAGCGGGGGCTTACAATGAGCAGTTCTTC; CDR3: CASSDLAGAYNEQFF
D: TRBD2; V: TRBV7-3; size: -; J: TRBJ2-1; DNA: TGTGCCAGCAGCTTTGGACTAGCGGGCTTCTCCAATGAGCAGTTCTTC; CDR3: CASSFGLAGFSNEQFF
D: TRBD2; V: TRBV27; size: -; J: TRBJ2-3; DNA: TGTGCCAGCAGCCGGACTAGTTTCGATTCAGATACGCAGTATTTT; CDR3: CASSRTSFDSDTQYF
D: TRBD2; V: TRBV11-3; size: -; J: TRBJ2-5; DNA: TGTGCCAGCAGCTTCAGCGGGAGGCAAGAGACCCAGTACTTC; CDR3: CASSFSGRQETQYF
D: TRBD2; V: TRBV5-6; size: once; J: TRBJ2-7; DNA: TGTGCCAGCAGCTTGGTACTAGCGGGAGACTACGAGCAGTACTTC; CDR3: CASSLVLAGDYEQYF
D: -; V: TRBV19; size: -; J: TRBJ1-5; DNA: TGTGCCAGTAGTATGAAGATAACCAGCGGAATTCAGCCCCAGCATTTT; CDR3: CASSMKITSGIQPQHF
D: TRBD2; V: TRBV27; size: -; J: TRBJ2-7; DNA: TGTGCCAGCTCCTTAACCGGGACTAGCGCCGCCTACGAGCAGTACTTC; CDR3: CASSLTGTSAAYEQYF
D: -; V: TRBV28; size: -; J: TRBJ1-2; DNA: TGTGCCAGCAGTTTTTTTTTCGATATGAGGGCCAGCTATGGCTACACCTTC; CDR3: CASSFFFDMRASYGYTF
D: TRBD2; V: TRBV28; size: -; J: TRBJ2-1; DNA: TGTGCCAGCAGACCCTCCCGGGAGGGCAGGAATGAGCAGTTCTTC; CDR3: CASRPSREGRNEQFF
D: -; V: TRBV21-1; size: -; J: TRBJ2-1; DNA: TGTGCCAGCAGCAAAGGACGGGAGGGCCTCAGTGAGCAGTTCTTC; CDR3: CASSKGREGLSEQFF